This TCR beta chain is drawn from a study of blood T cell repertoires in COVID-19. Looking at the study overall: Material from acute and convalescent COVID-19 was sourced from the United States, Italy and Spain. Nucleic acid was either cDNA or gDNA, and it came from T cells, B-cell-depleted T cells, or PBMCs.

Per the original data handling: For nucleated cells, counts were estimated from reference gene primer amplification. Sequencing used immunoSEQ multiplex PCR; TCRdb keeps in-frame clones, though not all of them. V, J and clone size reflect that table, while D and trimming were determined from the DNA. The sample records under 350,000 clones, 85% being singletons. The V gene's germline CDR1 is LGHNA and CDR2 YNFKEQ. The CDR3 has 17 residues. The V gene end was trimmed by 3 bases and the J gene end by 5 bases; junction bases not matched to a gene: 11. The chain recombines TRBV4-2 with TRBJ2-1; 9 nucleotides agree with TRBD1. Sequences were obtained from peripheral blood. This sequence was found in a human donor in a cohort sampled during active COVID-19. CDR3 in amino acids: CASSQAVRDRVNNEQFF. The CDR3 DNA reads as TGTGCCAGCAGCCAGGCGGTGCGGGACAGGGTAAACAATGAGCAGTTCTTC.